This passage covers 8 T cell receptor beta chains from one sample sequenced in a study of T-cell reconstitution after alpha-beta-depleted transplantation in children. TCRbeta library construction was performed incorporating unique molecular identifiers. TCRdb reprocessed the PCR reads with MiXCR, giving one entry per CDR3 protein. Here the sample spans approximately 500,000 distinct CDR3 sequences, roughly 10% being singletons. The sequences come from PBMCs, collected before TCRalphabeta/CD19-depleted stem cell transplant. The source of these receptors is a child aged 2 to 10 with inherited bone marrow failure, due to receive a stem cell transplant.

On this clonotype: One end of the junction varies from germline; a read error may be responsible. This chain joins TRBV10-3 and TRBJ1-3, with D perhaps matching TRBD1 (5 bases). Germline-derived CDR1 and CDR2 are ENHRY and SYGVKD. This CDR3 has 13 residues. CDR3 DNA: TGTGCCATCAGTGAGTCGAGGGACGTTGGGAGTCACTTT. This translates into CAISESRDVGSHF.

The rearrangement uses TRBV28 and TRBJ1-4; D gene ambiguous. CDR3 size: 15 residues. V was trimmed by 4 bases and J by 0 bases, leaving 9 bases between them. Germline CDR1 MDHEN, CDR2 SYDVKM. In DNA form, the CDR3 reads TGTGCCAGCAGTTCCCAACTTGCAACTAATGAAAAACTGTTTTTT. Translated, it gives CASSSQLATNEKLFF.

This clonotype was seen ten or more times. V usage is TRBV20-1 and J usage is TRBJ2-3; D is perhaps TRBD2 (5 bases). The CDR3 loop spans 11 amino acids. Germline V gene data show CDR1 as DFQATT and CDR2 as SNEGSKA (reference sequence). V lost 5 bases, J lost 5 bases, and 8 bases lay in between. The CDR3 reads CSALRGDTQYF. The CDR3 coding sequence is TGCAGTGCTCTTCGGGGAGATACGCAGTATTTT.

This clonotype showed up just a few times. The rearrangement joins TRBV29-1 to TRBJ1-5, with 12 positions matching TRBD1. Germline V gene lookup returns CDR1 SQVTM and CDR2 ANQGSEA. The junction had 3 bases not matched to a gene; V was cut back by 7 bases and J by 5 bases. This CDR3 contains 13 residues. Here the CDR3 reads CSGGQGADQPQHF. CDR3 DNA sequence: TGCAGCGGGGGACAGGGGGCAGATCAGCCCCAGCATTTT. Supplemented by reference TRBV29-1 and TRBJ1-5, the full variable domain reads SAVISQKPSRDICQRGTSLTIQCQVDSQVTMMFWYRQQPGQSLTLIATANQGSEATYESGFVIDKFPISRPNLTFSTLTVSNMSPEDSSIYLCSGGQGADQPQHFGDGTRLSIL.

This clonotype was picked up many times. This CDR3 is CSARGYEKLFF. CDR3 coding DNA: TGCAGTGCCAGGGGGTATGAAAAACTGTTTTTT. V is TRBV20-1 and J is TRBJ1-4; 7 nucleotides match TRBD1. This CDR3 spans 11 amino acids. The germline V gene has CDR1 DFQATT and CDR2 SNEGSKA (reference sequence). V was clipped by 6 bases and J by 6 bases; unmatched bases: 1.

In this sample, this clonotype turned up many times. The chain links TRBV6-1 to TRBJ1-1; perhaps TRBD1 as D (5 bases). Trimming removed 4 bases at V and 4 bases at J, with 13 bases between. CDR3 size: 14 residues. From germline, CDR1 is MNHNS and CDR2 SASEGT. The CDR3 region has the DNA TGTGCCAGCAGTGTCGCAGGGATCCCCACTGAAGCTTTCTTT. This translates into CASSVAGIPTEAFF.

This clonotype was counted at least ten times. The gene calls are TRBV7-2 and TRBJ2-2, with 13 bases aligning to TRBD2. CDR1 SGHTA and CDR2 FQGNSA come from the germline V gene. This CDR3 region has 16 residues. V gave up 4 bases and J gave up 4 bases; unmatched junction bases: 3. CDR3 nucleotides: TGTGCCAGCAGCTGGGGACTAGCGGGGTCCACCGGGGAGCTGTTTTTT. Protein sequence: CASSWGLAGSTGELFF.

The genes are TRBV2 and TRBJ2-7; D might be TRBD1 (7 bases). V gave up 6 bases and J gave up 6 bases, with 15 bases separating them. The CDR3 totals 13 residues. Germline assignment: CDR1 SNHLY and CDR2 FYNNEI. The CDR3 loop is CASRVGGGGEQYF. The CDR3 DNA reads TGTGCCAGCAGGGTTGGAGGGGGCGGCGAGCAGTACTTC.